This is a list of T cell receptor beta chains from one sample in a study of post-analysis software for immune sequencing data. MiXCR, applied by TCRdb to the PCR reads, yields one record per CDR3 protein. This sample carries roughly 600,000 distinct CDR3 sequences, about 44% of them seen once, and the ten largest clones take 1.5% to 2%. Sequenced input: blood. These TCRs come from a girl under 18 with multiple sclerosis. Both conserved end residues are part of each CDR3. Fields, in order: clone size, CDR3 length, V gene, J gene, D gene, CDR3 protein, CDR3 DNA. The D gene is left open where the match is weak. A row's size may be missing; if present it is once, few, many or a size class.

few	19	TRBV6-5	TRBJ2-1	TRBD2	CASSYSTSGGARSYNEQFF	TGTGCCAGCAGTTACTCGACTAGCGGGGGGGCCCGCTCCTACAATGAGCAGTTCTTC
.	15	TRBV21-1	TRBJ2-4	.	CASSKARSPTREQYF	TGTGCCAGCAGCAAAGCACGGTCCCCGACTCGGGAGCAGTACTTC
many	15	TRBV5-6	TRBJ2-3	.	CASSLGRGFTDTQYF	TGTGCCAGCAGCTTGGGTCGCGGCTTCACAGATACGCAGTATTTT
.	13	TRBV7-2	TRBJ2-7	.	CASSLVDWHEQYF	TGTGCCAGCAGCTTAGTAGACTGGCACGAGCAGTACTTC
.	16	TRBV4-2	TRBJ2-3	.	CASSPTALGSTDTQYF	TGTGCCAGCAGCCCGACGGCTTTGGGGAGCACAGATACGCAGTATTTT
few	14	TRBV5-1	TRBJ2-5	TRBD1	CASSWTGGEETQYF	TGCGCCAGCAGCTGGACAGGGGGAGAGGAGACCCAGTACTTC
.	16	TRBV4-1	TRBJ2-3	.	CASNQDPGGGTDTQYF	TGCGCCAGCAACCAAGATCCGGGCGGGGGCACAGATACGCAGTATTTT
few	17	TRBV12-3/TRBV12-4	TRBJ2-1	TRBD2	CASGFSASGSSYNEQFF	TGTGCCAGCGGTTTCTCGGCTAGCGGGAGCTCCTACAATGAGCAGTTCTTC
.	14	TRBV25-1	TRBJ2-3	.	CASSEERVTDTQYF	TGTGCCAGCAGTGAAGAGAGAGTCACAGATACGCAGTATTTT
.	19	TRBV6-1	TRBJ2-7	TRBD2	CASSRIGNKILAGASEQYF	TGTGCCAGCAGTCGCATCGGGAACAAGATACTAGCGGGAGCAAGCGAGCAGTACTTC
few	12	TRBV3-1	TRBJ1-2	.	CASRARGYGYTF	TGTGCCAGCAGGGCCAGGGGCTATGGCTACACCTTC
.	14	TRBV6-1	TRBJ1-5	.	CASSATGNNQPQHF	TGTGCCAGCAGTGCAACAGGCAACAATCAGCCCCAGCATTTT
.	13	TRBV25-1	TRBJ2-3	.	CASSPPWGETQYF	TGTGCCAGCAGCCCTCCCTGGGGGGAAACGCAGTATTTT
.	12	TRBV29-1	TRBJ1-2	.	CSAQTGRSGYTF	TGCAGCGCCCAGACGGGGAGGTCTGGCTACACCTTC
.	12	TRBV20-1	TRBJ2-7	.	CSAKGSSDEQYF	TGCAGTGCTAAAGGATCTTCCGACGAGCAGTACTTC
.	14	TRBV12-3/TRBV12-4	TRBJ1-2	TRBD1	CASSQDRGDYGYTF	TGTGCCAGCAGTCAAGACAGGGGGGACTATGGCTACACCTTC
.	16	TRBV7-9	TRBJ1-5	.	CASSLASGGDDQPQHF	TGTGCCAGCAGCTTAGCAAGTGGGGGGGACGATCAGCCCCAGCATTTT
.	16	TRBV14	TRBJ2-3	TRBD2	CASSQWTSGGASTQYF	TGTGCCAGCAGCCAATGGACTAGCGGGGGGGCCTCTACGCAGTATTTT
.	15	TRBV29-1	TRBJ1-1	.	CSVVPNLGPNTEAFF	TGCAGCGTTGTGCCCAACTTGGGCCCGAACACTGAAGCTTTCTTT
.	13	TRBV12-3/TRBV12-4	TRBJ1-5	.	CASRLASNQPQHF	TGTGCCAGCCGCCTCGCTAGCAATCAGCCCCAGCATTTT
few	17	TRBV12-3/TRBV12-4	TRBJ2-3	TRBD2	CASSEPRGGRGTDTQYF	TGTGCCAGCAGCGAACCCCGGGGAGGGAGGGGCACAGATACGCAGTATTTT
few	12	TRBV20-1	TRBJ1-2	.	CSAGLTGYGYTF	TGCAGTGCGGGCCTAACAGGCTATGGCTACACCTTC
.	15	TRBV12-3/TRBV12-4	TRBJ2-5	TRBD2	CASRALAGGPETQYF	TGTGCCAGCAGGGCACTAGCGGGGGGGCCTGAGACCCAGTACTTC
few	14	TRBV2	TRBJ1-2	TRBD1	CASSRTGFSYGYTF	TGTGCCAGCAGTCGGACAGGTTTCTCCTATGGCTACACCTTC
few	14	TRBV20-1	TRBJ2-7	.	CSARGAGAAYEQYF	TGCAGCGCTAGAGGCGCAGGGGCCGCCTACGAGCAGTACTTC
.	15	TRBV12-3/TRBV12-4	TRBJ2-7	TRBD1	CASSFGTGVRYEQYF	TGTGCCAGCAGTTTCGGGACAGGGGTACGCTACGAGCAGTACTTC
.	15	TRBV7-9	TRBJ1-2	TRBD1	CASSRVEGANYGYTF	TGTGCCAGCAGCCGGGTCGAGGGGGCGAACTATGGCTACACCTTC
few	11	TRBV29-1	TRBJ1-1	.	CSVDSGAEAFF	TGCAGCGTTGACTCGGGGGCTGAAGCTTTCTTT
few	16	TRBV5-5	TRBJ2-3	TRBD2	CASSRTSGVGPDTQYF	TGTGCCAGCAGCCGTACTAGCGGAGTGGGCCCAGATACGCAGTATTTT
few	17	TRBV12-3/TRBV12-4	TRBJ2-1	TRBD2	CASSLGKLAGGPNEQFF	TGTGCCAGCAGTTTAGGGAAACTAGCGGGGGGCCCTAATGAGCAGTTCTTC
.	17	TRBV15	TRBJ2-3	TRBD2	CATSTLGGGIPSDTQYF	TGTGCCACCAGCACCCTCGGCGGGGGGATACCCTCAGATACGCAGTATTTT
.	11	TRBV6-5	TRBJ2-5	.	CASSYLETQDF	TGTGCCAGCAGTTACTTAGAGACCCAGGACTTC
.	14	TRBV25-1	TRBJ1-1	.	CASSEYTEGTEAFF	TGTGCCAGCAGTGAATATACCGAGGGAACTGAAGCTTTCTTT
few	13	TRBV2	TRBJ2-5	.	CASGRDSQETQYF	TGTGCCAGCGGTCGGGACTCACAAGAGACCCAGTACTTC
few	16	TRBV7-8	TRBJ2-1	TRBD1	CASSSRGDRGRGEQFF	TGTGCCAGCAGCTCCAGGGGGGACAGGGGGCGGGGTGAGCAGTTCTTC
.	13	TRBV12-3/TRBV12-4	TRBJ2-7	.	CASSDGAAYEQYF	TGTGCCAGCAGCGACGGGGCTGCCTACGAGCAGTACTTC
.	13	TRBV20-1	TRBJ1-5	.	CSASHAGNQPQHF	TGCAGTGCGTCCCACGCGGGCAATCAGCCCCAGCATTTT
.	10	TRBV20-1	TRBJ2-3	.	CSFHTDTQYF	TGCAGTTTTCACACAGATACGCAGTATTTT
once	17	TRBV4-1	TRBJ2-5	TRBD2	CASSHGEDGRTQETQYF	TGCGCCAGCAGCCACGGGGAAGACGGGAGGACCCAAGAGACCCAGTACTTC
.	14	TRBV3-1	TRBJ1-2	.	CASSQGWPNYGYTF	TGTGCCAGCAGCCAGGGGTGGCCTAACTATGGCTACACCTTC
.	15	TRBV5-1	TRBJ1-1	.	CASSQPNRMNTEAFF	TGCGCCAGCAGCCAACCTAATAGGATGAACACTGAAGCTTTCTTT
.	19	TRBV10-3	TRBJ2-6	.	CAISVKTGSVPSGANVLTF	TGTGCCATCAGTGTCAAGACAGGAAGTGTCCCCTCTGGGGCCAACGTCCTGACTTTC
.	15	TRBV7-9	TRBJ2-1	TRBD2	CASSGSSGDYNEQFF	TGTGCCAGCAGCGGGTCTAGCGGAGACTACAATGAGCAGTTCTTC
.	19	TRBV7-9	TRBJ1-2	TRBD1	CASSFRPVPTGGWNYGYTF	TGCGCCAGCAGCTTTAGGCCTGTTCCTACAGGGGGATGGAACTATGGCTACACCTTC
.	13	TRBV12-3/TRBV12-4	TRBJ2-3	.	CAGSPGRGWTQYF	TGTGCCGGCAGTCCCGGCAGGGGATGGACGCAGTATTTT
.	17	TRBV10-1	TRBJ2-3	TRBD1	CASSEDLLGQTTDTQYF	TGCGCCAGCAGTGAGGACCTATTGGGACAGACCACAGATACGCAGTATTTT
.	14	TRBV12-3/TRBV12-4	TRBJ2-5	.	CASRYGGRRETQYF	TGTGCCAGCAGATACGGCGGGCGGAGGGAGACCCAGTACTTC
.	13	TRBV7-2	TRBJ2-3	.	CASSTLRRDTQYF	TGTGCCAGCAGTACCCTCCGGCGGGATACGCAGTATTTT